This T cell receptor beta chain emerged from a study of blood T cell repertoires in COVID-19. About the research overall: PBMCs, B-cell-depleted T cells, or T cells provided the cDNA or gDNA that made up the material.

Measured with immunoSEQ multiplex PCR; TCRdb has only the in-frame clones, and not every one. This table has under 350,000 clones, 89% appearing once. CDR1 and CDR2 from the germline V gene are KGHSH and LQKENI. The V end was cut by 0 bases, the J end by 2 bases, with 11 bases between. The CDR3 runs to 15 residues. Sequencing was performed on peripheral blood. This chain links TRBV18 with TRBJ2-7; possibly TRBD2 for D (6 bases). The receptor's source is a man aged 45 to 65 with acute or convalescent COVID-19. In nucleotides, the CDR3 is TGTGCCAGCTCACCACCGGGGGGTTACCCCTACGAGCAGTACTTC. Translation gives CASSPPGGYPYEQYF.